This entry concerns a single T cell receptor beta chain. The CDR3 sequence is 16 residues long. Per germline, CDR1 LNHDA and CDR2 SQIVND (reference sequence). The ends were cut back, 1 base at V and 1 base at J, with 13 bases in the middle. Authors' analysis steps: Estimated nucleated cell counts came from reference gene primer amplification. Using immunoSEQ multiplex PCR, the repertoire was profiled, and TCRdb retains in-frame clones only, with some absent. Clone size and the V and J calls come from that table; the DNA yielded D and trimming. The sample yields 310,000 or so clones, 70% to 90% seen once. These data are taken from a study of blood T cell repertoires in COVID-19. On the study more broadly: The origin of the acute and convalescent COVID-19 samples was the United States, Italy and Spain. PBMCs, B-cell-depleted T cells, or T cells provided the cDNA or gDNA that made up the material.

The rearrangement uses TRBV19 and TRBJ2-5, with unresolved D. Sequenced: peripheral blood. The receptor's source is a man aged 18 to 29 who had recovered from COVID-19. The chain's CDR3 is CASSIGAAITQETQYF. CDR3 coding DNA: TGTGCCAGTAGTATAGGGGCAGCAATTACCCAAGAGACCCAGTACTTC.